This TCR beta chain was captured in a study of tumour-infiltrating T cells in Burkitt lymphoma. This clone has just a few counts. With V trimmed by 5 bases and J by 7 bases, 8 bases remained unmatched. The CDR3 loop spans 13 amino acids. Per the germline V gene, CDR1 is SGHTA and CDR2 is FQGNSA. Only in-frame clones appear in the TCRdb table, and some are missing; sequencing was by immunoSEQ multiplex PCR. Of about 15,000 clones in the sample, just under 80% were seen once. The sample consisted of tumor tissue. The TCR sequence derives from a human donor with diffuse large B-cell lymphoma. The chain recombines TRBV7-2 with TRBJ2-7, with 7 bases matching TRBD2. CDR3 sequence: CASSLGLGGEQYF. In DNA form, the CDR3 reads TGTGCCAGCAGCCTTGGACTGGGGGGGGAGCAGTACTTC. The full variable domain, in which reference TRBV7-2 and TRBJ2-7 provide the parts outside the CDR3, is GAGVSQSPSNKVTEKGKDVELRCDPISGHTALYWYRQSLGQGLEFLIYFQGNSAPDKSGLPSDRFSAERTGGSVSTLTIQRTQQEDSAVYLCASSLGLGGEQYFGPGTRLTVT.